This TCR beta chain stems from a study of neurological immune-mediated disorders. Overall study findings and caveats: A possible signature was seen in one related-CDR3 cluster, into which phylogenetic grouping placed the repertoires of 18 of 34 multiple sclerosis patients. No CDR3 amino acid sequences recurred among expanded clones across subjects, suggesting private repertoires in all groups.

TCRdb reprocessed the 5' RACE reads with MiXCR, giving one entry per CDR3 protein. The sample carries roughly 52,000 distinct CDR3 sequences, 3.8% recorded once. PBMCs numbering 2 million and stored at -80 C yielded the unsorted libraries. With regard to this clonotype: Its antigen remains unidentified.

The receptor comes from a man aged 55-75 years with multiple sclerosis. Sample: PBMCs.

The CDR3 here is CASSIGQGRYNEQFF. The CDR3 bases are TGTGCCAGTAGTATCGGACAGGGCCGGTACAATGAGCAGTTCTTC. The rearrangement links TRBV19 to TRBJ2-1, with 8 bases lining up with TRBD1. Germline CDR1 LNHDA, CDR2 SQIVND (reference sequence). V gave up 3 bases and J gave up 4 bases; unmatched junction bases: 5. This CDR3 has 15 amino acids.